These T cell receptor beta chains were read from a single sample in a study of CD8 T cells in ankylosing spondylitis. TCRdb ran MiXCR on the 5' RACE reads and lists one entry per CDR3 protein. Among 250,000 or so distinct CDR3 sequences listed, around 25% were seen once. Sequenced material: blood, either unsorted or a sorted T cell fraction (not recorded which). All receptors derive from a male donor with ankylosing spondylitis or in good health (not recorded which). CDR3s include the opening cysteine and the closing phenylalanine or tryptophan. Each record gives: clone size, D gene, CDR3 length, V gene, J gene, CDR3 protein, CDR3 DNA. D genes are given only for firm matches. Rows give clone size only sometimes, using once, few, many, or a class for an expanded clone.

>.|TRBD1|16|TRBV6-1|TRBJ2-1
CASSPRTGGTYNEQFF
TGTGCCAGCAGTCCCCGGACAGGGGGAACTTACAATGAGCAGTTCTTC
>many|.|14|TRBV28|TRBJ2-5
CASSLEGRSETQYF
TGTGCCAGCAGTTTAGAGGGGAGGTCGGAGACCCAGTACTTC
>few|.|11|TRBV20-1|TRBJ1-1
CSASRVYEAFF
TGCAGTGCTAGCAGGGTATATGAAGCTTTCTTT
>.|TRBD1|14|TRBV20-1|TRBJ1-2
CSAREDRTAYGYTF
TGCAGTGCTAGAGAGGACAGGACAGCCTATGGCTACACCTTC
>few|TRBD2|14|TRBV3-1|TRBJ2-5
CASSPPRGGETQYF
TGTGCCAGCAGCCCCCCTCGGGGGGGGGAGACCCAGTACTTC
>many|.|11|TRBV20-1|TRBJ1-1
CSASRDTEAFF
TGCAGTGCTAGTAGGGACACTGAAGCTTTCTTT
>.|.|14|TRBV12-3/TRBV12-4|TRBJ1-5
CASSLAGHGQPQHF
TGTGCCAGCAGTTTAGCGGGACACGGTCAGCCCCAGCATTTT
>many|.|12|TRBV4-1|TRBJ2-1
CASSNPGEMEFF
TGCGCCAGCAGCAATCCGGGGGAGATGGAGTTCTTC
>.|.|13|TRBV20-1|TRBJ2-3
CSANQPAADTQYF
TGCAGCGCTAATCAGCCGGCGGCAGATACGCAGTATTTT
>few|.|12|TRBV20-1|TRBJ1-2
CSAHTENYGYTF
TGCAGTGCTCACACAGAGAACTATGGCTACACCTTC
>few|.|13|TRBV30|TRBJ1-1
CAWSEQPNTEAFF
TGTGCCTGGAGTGAACAGCCGAACACTGAAGCTTTCTTT
>.|TRBD2|11|TRBV29-1|TRBJ2-3
CSVGGGDTQYF
TGCAGCGTTGGGGGGGGGGATACGCAGTATTTT
>few|TRBD1|13|TRBV15|TRBJ2-1
CATRQGSYNEQFF
TGTGCCACGCGACAGGGTTCCTACAATGAGCAGTTCTTC
>few|.|17|TRBV5-5|TRBJ2-1
CASSLAPRGASYNEQFF
TGTGCCAGCAGCTTGGCTCCCAGGGGGGCCTCCTACAATGAGCAGTTCTTC
>many|TRBD1|16|TRBV7-8|TRBJ1-4
CASSLTEQGLGEKLFF
TGTGCCAGCAGCTTAACGGAACAGGGGTTAGGTGAAAAACTGTTTTTT
>many|TRBD1|12|TRBV20-1|TRBJ1-6
CSGYQGASPLHF
TGCAGTGGCTACCAGGGGGCCTCACCCCTCCACTTT
>few|.|15|TRBV3-1|TRBJ2-7
CASSQGGDDSYEQYF
TGTGCCAGCAGCCAGGGTGGCGACGATTCATACGAGCAGTACTTC
>many|TRBD2|14|TRBV20-1|TRBJ2-1
CSGAGLAGGHEQFF
TGCAGTGGGGCCGGGCTAGCGGGGGGCCATGAGCAGTTCTTC
>many|TRBD2|15|TRBV29-1|TRBJ2-1
CSVESSGLSWNEQFF
TGCAGCGTTGAATCCTCGGGACTATCGTGGAATGAGCAGTTCTTC
>once|.|12|TRBV30|TRBJ2-7
CAWSADSYEQYF
TGTGCCTGGAGTGCCGACTCGTACGAGCAGTACTTC
>few|.|14|TRBV12-3/TRBV12-4|TRBJ1-6
CASSTPRVGSPLHF
TGTGCCAGCAGTACGCCCAGGGTGGGTTCACCCCTCCACTTT
>.|.|14|TRBV12-3/TRBV12-4|TRBJ2-1
CASSTRTRVPEQFF
TGTGCCAGCAGTACAAGGACCCGGGTTCCTGAGCAGTTCTTC
>many|.|12|TRBV29-1|TRBJ1-2
CSVVSGFSGYTF
TGCAGCGTTGTTTCGGGGTTTAGTGGCTACACCTTC
>.|TRBD2|17|TRBV6-1|TRBJ2-3
CASTPGDYLWLADTQYF
TGTGCCAGCACCCCGGGGGACTACCTCTGGCTGGCAGATACGCAGTATTTT
>.|TRBD2|14|TRBV12-3/TRBV12-4|TRBJ2-7
CASSLWGGSLEQYF
TGTGCCAGCAGTTTATGGGGGGGGAGTTTGGAGCAGTACTTC
>few|.|13|TRBV20-1|TRBJ1-5
CSARGPGYQPQHF
TGCAGTGCTAGGGGCCCAGGGTATCAGCCCCAGCATTTT
>.|TRBD2|15|TRBV6-1|TRBJ2-5
CASRTSRRGVETQYF
TGTGCCAGCAGGACTAGCCGCCGGGGGGTAGAGACCCAGTACTTC
>many|TRBD1|12|TRBV20-1|TRBJ2-7
CSAQTGPYEQYF
TGCAGTGCCCAGACAGGGCCTTACGAGCAGTACTTC
>many|.|13|TRBV12-3/TRBV12-4|TRBJ2-5
CASRGRSQETQYF
TGTGCCAGCAGGGGCAGGAGTCAAGAGACCCAGTACTTC
>few|.|15|TRBV24-1|TRBJ2-7
CATSDFLSSSYEQYF
TGTGCCACCAGTGATTTTCTCAGTAGCTCCTACGAGCAGTACTTC
>few|.|14|TRBV20-1|TRBJ1-2
CSARPGGVADGYTF
TGCAGTGCTAGGCCTGGGGGGGTCGCAGATGGCTACACCTTC
>few|TRBD1|16|TRBV20-1|TRBJ2-5
CCARDQTTGVEETQYF
TGCTGTGCTAGAGACCAAACCACAGGGGTAGAAGAGACCCAGTACTTC
>many|TRBD1|17|TRBV5-1|TRBJ2-7
CASRLGYTGTGAYEQYF
TGCGCCAGCAGACTTGGCTATACCGGGACAGGGGCCTACGAGCAGTACTTC
>.|.|13|TRBV20-1|TRBJ2-5
CSARRRARETQYF
TGCAGTGCTCGACGAAGGGCCAGGGAGACCCAGTACTTC
>few|.|16|TRBV20-1|TRBJ2-1
CSARDSQQPYHNEQFF
TGCAGTGCTAGAGATAGTCAGCAGCCCTACCACAATGAGCAGTTCTTC
>few|.|15|TRBV20-1|TRBJ1-5
CSAQGNGAGNQPQHF
TGCAGTGCCCAGGGAAATGGGGCAGGGAATCAGCCCCAGCATTTT
>.|.|15|TRBV7-3|TRBJ2-2
CASSLRAVSTGELFF
TGTGCCAGCAGCTTAAGGGCAGTTAGCACCGGGGAGCTGTTTTTT
>.|TRBD1|15|TRBV12-3/TRBV12-4|TRBJ2-7
CASSPLGQWAYEQYF
TGTGCCAGCAGTCCATTGGGACAGTGGGCCTACGAGCAGTACTTC
>many|.|17|TRBV28|TRBJ2-5
CASSLFSPVGTGETQYF
TGTGCCAGCAGTTTGTTTAGTCCGGTGGGGACGGGAGAGACCCAGTACTTC
>many|.|13|TRBV5-1|TRBJ1-2
CASSSTGLVGYTF
TGCGCCAGCAGCTCGACAGGTTTGGTTGGCTACACCTTC
>.|.|16|TRBV12-3/TRBV12-4|TRBJ2-3
CASSPRLVGPPDTQYF
TGTGCCAGCAGTCCCCGACTAGTGGGCCCTCCAGATACGCAGTATTTT